This T cell receptor (beta chain) was identified in a study of T cells after yellow fever vaccination (dated 2019 in TCRdb). General notes on the study: The SMART-Seq v4 Ultra Low Input RNA kit was used to prepare libraries from fractions with low cell numbers. Bulk TCR alpha and beta repertoires were sequenced longitudinally to track T-cell clones before and after primary and booster YFV17D yellow fever vaccination. Two healthy male donors, one aged 18 to 30 and one aged 30 to 40 years, were included in the cohort. Blood was collected at multiple timepoints before and after primary and secondary immunization, and bulk PBMC replicates and cell subsets were isolated. Results and caveats for the whole study, not just this receptor: Computational filtering was needed because FACS-sorted repertoires could contain abundant contaminating clonotypes from the bulk population. The secondary T-cell response was found to be weaker but faster than the primary response, with a peak reached on day 5 rather than on day 15. Because the study included only a couple of donors, the extent to which the findings can be generalized is limited. A small share of clonotypes occurred in both CD4 and CD8 compartments, likely arising from convergent recombination. Most clones expanded after primary vaccination were re-detected after the booster (almost 98% of CD4 and approximately 89% of CD8), suggesting broad memory maintenance.

Explained via the paper, the treatment or condition label denotes: live attenuated yellow fever vaccine strain. At each blood-draw timepoint, two biological replicates of bulk PBMCs were obtained. A standard Ficoll-Paque protocol was used to isolate PBMCs from peripheral blood. TriZol was used to extract RNA from bulk PBMCs, CD4 and CD8 fractions, and dextramer-positive and dextramer-negative fractions. In this sample, this clonotype turned up a few times. Its antigen is unknown. Qualities for individual bases were not recorded, and no much larger clone is one base off. Synthesis of TCR cDNA relied on 5'RACE template switching, a step that introduced a universal primer site along with unique molecular identifiers. cDNA synthesis was primed from both the TCR alpha and TCR beta constant segments. Library amplification involved two PCR steps, and the second step added sample barcodes and sequencing adapters. Sequencing of libraries was done on Illumina HiSeq 2500 (2x100 bp) or NovaSeq (2x150 bp). The paper's data handling went like this. MIGEC was used to demultiplex reads and collapse the reads into UMI consensus sequences, and MiXCR was used for V(D)J alignment. Clonotypes responding to the vaccine were identified with edgeR on replicate PBMC samples, with the criteria of FDR below 0.01 and a log2 fold change above 5 up to day 15. Each bulk clonotype was labeled CD4 or CD8 based on which sequenced repertoire, CD4 or CD8, contained the clonotype at higher abundance. TCRdb redid the processing of the public reads, applying fastp at Q25 and MiXCR, and retained in-frame beta chains. Here each entry gathers all rows of one CDR3 protein and keeps the most common genes and DNA. For this entry, the V and J calls and clone size follow TCRdb and not the study's own pipeline. A total of roughly 500,000 distinct CDR3 sequences appear in this sample, about a fifth of them only once. The ten largest make up roughly 13% of the sample.

CDR1 and CDR2 were assigned from the germline V gene (reference sequence) as LGHDT and YNNKEL. V lost 4 bases and J lost 8 bases, and the count of bases not matched to a germline gene is 6. The CDR3 starts with the cysteine, ends with the phenylalanine, and has 14 residues. Only CDR3 DNA is held: 42 bases, read in frame from base 1. The chain couples TRBV3-1 to TRBJ2-1, and TRBD1 aligns with 9 junction nucleotides. This sample comprised PBMCs, obtained 15 days after the yellow fever booster vaccination. The TCR sequence derives from a man in his thirties or forties who received the YFV17D yellow fever vaccine. The DNA sequence reads TGTGCCAGCAGCCGCGGGACAGGGAACGATGAGCAGTTCTTC. Translated, this gives CASSRGTGNDEQFF.